This T cell receptor (beta chain) stems from a study of blood T cell repertoires in COVID-19 (dated by TCRdb to 2020 to 2022). At the level of the whole study: The collaborator samples originated in the United States, Italy and Spain and spanned the acute and convalescent phases of COVID-19. Samples were obtained from the ongoing ImmuneRACE study (first 160 participants) and from 1,254 subjects provided by 6 global collaborators. Deeply sampled blood TCRbeta repertoires from subjects exposed to, actively infected with, or recovered from COVID-19 were included in the dataset. The repertoires were made available in a free public database intended to serve as a resource for research on the immune response to SARS-CoV-2. Where HLA class I and class II types were available, the types were taken from metadata supplied by the sample provider, not from assay-based typing. The material from the prospective study consisted of cDNA or gDNA derived from T cells, B-cell-depleted T cells, or PBMCs. Sample metadata almost always included a de-identified subject ID, COVID-19 status, age in years and sex.

Study-wide conclusions, independent of this receptor: The quantity of clinical and demographic metadata differed by source and by participant and was supplied without curation.

TCRbeta CDR3 regions were amplified from genomic DNA by means of the immunoSEQ Assay, a bias-controlled multiplex PCR. The paper's data handling went like this. Within the assay, amplification of reference gene primers was used to estimate how many nucleated cells each sample contained. To quantify the absolute abundance of each unique TCRbeta CDR3 rearrangement, sequence reads were collapsed and filtered. For each sample, productive Simpson clonality was calculated as the square root of Simpson's diversity index across productive rearrangements. In TCRdb, the immuneACCESS table is reduced to in-frame sequences with V and J assigned. These tables do not hold every clone; where another copy was compared, an unresolved V gene accounts for under half, and the others remain unexplained. D and trimming were read from the DNA, whereas the V and J calls and clone size are those reported in that table. Recorded for this sample are nearly 350,000 clones; roughly 89% of them occurred a single time. The ten largest clones take up more than 3% of the sample.

At the junction V is shortened by 3 bases and J by 9 bases, with 13 bases in between. From the germline V gene (reference sequence), CDR1 is GTSNPN and CDR2 is SVGIG. Spanning cysteine to phenylalanine, the CDR3 consists of 12 amino acids. Only CDR3 DNA remains: 36 bases, in frame from the first base. A second Seattle source provided samples from volunteer blood donors who had recovered from COVID-19. The collaborating institutions used their own protocols to collect whole blood in K2EDTA tubes. Collaborator samples were shipped for TCRbeta analysis as frozen whole blood, isolated PBMCs, or DNA extracted from either sample type. As to this clone: Which antigen it targets is not known. No much larger clone exists at a distance of one base, and base qualities are not known.

Sample: peripheral blood. The chain links TRBV30 with TRBJ2-3; perhaps TRBD2 is the D gene, with 6 bases matching. This clonotype was obtained from a woman younger than 35 who had recovered from COVID-19. DNA sequence: TGTGCCTGGAGCCTTAGCGGTAGGACGCAGTATTTT. This translates into CAWSLSGRTQYF.